Listed below are T cell receptor beta chains from one sample, sequenced in a study of blood T cell repertoires in COVID-19. The assay was immunoSEQ multiplex PCR, and TCRdb's table has in-frame clones only and misses some. This repertoire shows 100,000 to 150,000 clones, 85% found once; its top ten account for under 3.5%. The sample taken for sequencing was peripheral blood. Receptors originate from a woman aged 80 or over with COVID-19, enrolled during active disease. Both conserved end residues are part of each CDR3. A D gene is named only where the DNA matches it firmly. Size is omitted from some rows. Given values are once, few, many or a class for expanded clones.

>TRBV19|TRBJ1-4|-|-
CASRPVSVKNEKLFF
TGTGCCAGCCGCCCGGTTAGTGTGAAGAATGAAAAACTGTTTTTT
>TRBV5-4|TRBJ2-5|-|-
CASSLAPGQGGAETQYF
TGTGCCAGCAGCTTGGCCCCTGGGCAGGGTGGTGCAGAGACCCAGTACTTC
>TRBV29-1|TRBJ2-4|TRBD1|-
CSVETGAKNIQYF
TGCAGCGTTGAGACAGGGGCCAAAAACATTCAGTACTTC
>TRBV7-2|TRBJ1-1|-|-
CASGRIADGTEAFF
TGTGCCAGCGGGAGGATCGCGGACGGCACTGAAGCTTTCTTT
>TRBV10-3|TRBJ1-2|-|-
CAISDLPNYGYTF
TGTGCCATCAGTGACCTACCAAACTATGGCTACACCTTC
>TRBV7-2|TRBJ1-1|-|few
CASSLGANTEAFF
TGTGCCAGCAGCTTAGGGGCGAACACTGAAGCTTTCTTT
>TRBV3-1/TRBV3-2|TRBJ2-1|-|-
CASSQPGRGGSYNEQFF
TGTGCCAGCAGCCAACCAGGACGAGGGGGTTCCTACAATGAGCAGTTCTTC
>TRBV5-6|TRBJ2-1|TRBD2|-
CASSLVRAGGPDNSEQFF
TGTGCCAGCAGCTTGGTCCGAGCGGGAGGGCCGGATAACAGTGAGCAGTTCTTC
>TRBV5-1|TRBJ1-6|-|-
CASSLGTATGSPLHF
TGCGCCAGCAGCTTGGGGACAGCCACGGGTTCACCCCTCCACTTT
>TRBV5-6|TRBJ2-6|-|-
CASSLSSGPSGANVLTF
TGTGCCAGCAGCTTGAGCAGCGGCCCCTCCGGGGCCAACGTCCTGACTTTC
>TRBV28|TRBJ2-7|TRBD1|-
CASSPMTGASYEQYF
TGTGCCAGCAGTCCAATGACAGGGGCCTCCTACGAGCAGTACTTC
>TRBV5-6|TRBJ1-1|-|-
CASSLALRTVF
TGTGCCAGCAGCTTGGCCCTCAGGACTGTCTTC
>TRBV5-6|TRBJ2-7|TRBD2|-
CASSLGLAGSYEQYF
TGTGCCAGCAGCTTGGGACTAGCAGGAAGCTACGAGCAGTACTTC
>TRBV6-5|TRBJ2-2|TRBD1|once
CASRPGQETGELFF
TGTGCCAGCAGACCGGGACAGGAAACCGGGGAGCTGTTTTTT
>TRBV4-2|TRBJ2-7|TRBD2|-
CASSQVISGRALEQYF
TGTGCCAGCAGCCAAGTCATCTCCGGGAGGGCCCTCGAGCAGTACTTC
>TRBV27|TRBJ2-7|-|-
CASSLFGGESYEQYF
TGTGCCAGCAGTTTGTTTGGAGGGGAATCCTACGAGCAGTACTTC
>TRBV28|TRBJ1-4|TRBD1|few
CASSGDRRQFF
TGTGCCAGCAGTGGGGACAGGAGACAGTTTTTT
>TRBV21-1|TRBJ2-7|-|-
CASSKGLAGEQYF
TGTGCCAGCAGCAAAGGGCTGGCGGGAGAGCAGTACTTC
>TRBV28|TRBJ2-7|TRBD2|-
CASRDRGTSGRAYYEQYF
TGTGCCAGCAGGGACCGCGGGACTAGCGGGAGGGCCTACTACGAGCAGTACTTC
>TRBV19|TRBJ1-2|TRBD1|-
CASSPTRDSYGYTF
TGTGCCAGTAGTCCGACCCGGGACAGCTATGGCTACACCTTC
>TRBV11-3|TRBJ1-6|-|-
CASSLARQRSGNSPLHF
TGTGCCAGCAGCTTAGCTCGACAGAGGTCGGGTAATTCACCCCTCCACTTT
>TRBV5-1|TRBJ1-3|-|-
CASSARGDGNTIYF
TGCGCCAGCAGCGCCCGGGGAGACGGAAACACCATATATTTT
>TRBV7-8|TRBJ2-1|TRBD2|-
CASSPELAGVFTRNEQFF
TGTGCCAGCAGCCCCGAACTAGCGGGAGTTTTTACGCGGAATGAGCAGTTCTTC
>TRBV5-4|TRBJ2-5|TRBD2|-
CASSLAGGGLETQYF
TGTGCCAGCAGCTTGGCGGGGGGGGGCTTGGAGACCCAGTACTTC
>TRBV24-1|TRBJ2-5|-|-
CATSDMAGKETQYF
TGTGCCACCAGTGACATGGCGGGGAAAGAGACCCAGTACTTC
>TRBV18|TRBJ2-3|-|-
CASSRGGTDTQYF
TGTGCCAGCTCACGGGGGGGCACAGATACGCAGTATTTT
>TRBV5-1|TRBJ2-2|-|-
CASSFSSPNTGELFF
TGCGCCAGCAGCTTCTCTTCCCCGAACACCGGGGAGCTGTTTTTT
>TRBV28|TRBJ1-3|-|once
CASSTQGPEQYF
TGTGCCAGCAGTACCCAGGGGCCAGAACAATATTTT
>TRBV5-5|TRBJ2-3|TRBD1|-
CASSLNWDSFSSTQYF
TGTGCCAGCAGCTTGAACTGGGACAGTTTTTCTTCGACGCAGTATTTT
>TRBV28|TRBJ2-1|-|-
CASTRHVYNEQFF
TGTGCCAGCACCCGACACGTCTACAATGAGCAGTTCTTC
>TRBV7-2|TRBJ1-5|-|-
CASSPAGNHQPQHF
TGTGCCAGCAGCCCGGCGGGGAACCATCAGCCCCAGCATTTT
>TRBV7-8|TRBJ2-3|TRBD2|-
CASSSGLVGSTDTQYF
TGTGCCAGCAGCTCCGGACTAGTCGGTAGCACAGATACGCAGTATTTT
>TRBV7-2|TRBJ2-3|-|-
CASSLGMIDREITDTQYF
TGTGCCAGCAGCCTAGGGATGATAGACAGAGAAATCACAGATACGCAGTATTTT
>TRBV9|TRBJ2-7|TRBD2|-
CASSVGRVGEQYF
TGTGCCAGCAGCGTGGGGAGGGTAGGTGAGCAGTACTTC
>TRBV3-1/TRBV3-2|TRBJ2-1|-|-
CASSQGPPKTGFDNEQFF
TGTGCCAGCAGCCAAGGACCTCCCAAAACGGGATTCGACAATGAGCAGTTCTTC
>TRBV9|TRBJ2-2|TRBD2|-
CASSGTSAMNTGELFF
TGTGCCAGCAGCGGAACTAGCGCTATGAACACCGGGGAGCTGTTTTTT
>TRBV7-2|TRBJ1-5|-|-
CASSLQVTGNQPQHF
TGTGCCAGCAGCTTACAGGTTACGGGCAATCAGCCCCAGCATTTT
>TRBV11-1|TRBJ1-1|-|-
CASSLGGAQNTEAFF
TGTGCCAGCAGCTTGGGTGGGGCGCAGAACACTGAAGCTTTCTTT
>TRBV24-1|TRBJ2-1|TRBD2|-
CATSDTRTSVYNEQFF
TGTGCCACCAGTGATACCCGGACTAGCGTCTACAATGAGCAGTTCTTC
>TRBV19|TRBJ2-5|TRBD2|-
CASSKGVGTSIETQYF
TGTGCCAGTAGTAAGGGGGTCGGGACTAGCATCGAGACCCAGTACTTC
>TRBV25-1|TRBJ1-2|-|-
CASSDSGVYYGYTF
TGTGCCAGCAGTGACTCCGGGGTGTACTATGGCTACACCTTC
>TRBV14|TRBJ1-1|-|-
CASSPKGLLRGTEAFF
TGTGCCAGCAGCCCTAAGGGCCTACTTAGGGGCACTGAAGCTTTCTTT
>TRBV3-1/TRBV3-2|TRBJ2-3|-|-
CASSQVLDTQYF
TGTGCCAGCAGCCAAGTTCTGGATACGCAGTATTTT
>TRBV4-3|TRBJ2-2|TRBD2|-
CASSQLIGGTSGSATGELFF
TGCGCCAGCAGCCAACTAATAGGGGGGACTAGCGGGAGTGCCACCGGGGAGCTGTTTTTT
>TRBV5-1|TRBJ2-1|TRBD2|-
CASSLTSPASGTHGYEQFF
TGCGCCAGCAGCTTGACGAGCCCGGCTAGCGGGACACACGGTTATGAGCAGTTCTTC
>TRBV7-9|TRBJ1-4|-|once
CASRRGATNEKLFF
TGTGCCAGCAGGCGCGGGGCAACTAATGAAAAACTGTTTTTT
>TRBV24-1|TRBJ2-2|TRBD2|-
CATSKSGTNTGELFF
TGTGCCACCAGTAAAAGCGGGACGAACACCGGGGAGCTGTTTTTT
>TRBV6-5|TRBJ1-2|-|-
CASTFNYGYTF
TGTGCCAGCACCTTTAACTATGGCTACACCTTC
>TRBV6-1|TRBJ2-7|-|-
CASSEAGAASYEQYF
TGTGCCAGCAGTGAAGCTGGGGCAGCCTCCTACGAGCAGTACTTC
>TRBV5-1|TRBJ2-1|-|-
CASRAGDNEQFF
TGCGCCAGCAGGGCCGGAGATAATGAGCAGTTCTTC
>TRBV4-2|TRBJ2-5|-|-
CASSQALTIETQYF
TGTGCCAGCAGCCAAGCCCTGACTATAGAGACCCAGTACTTC
>TRBV9|TRBJ2-3|TRBD2|-
CASSTGTSGTPKQYF
TGTGCCAGCAGCACCGGGACTAGCGGGACCCCCAAGCAGTATTTT
>TRBV5-1|TRBJ2-1|-|-
CASSSAGGVVSEQFF
TGCGCCAGCAGCTCAGCGGGTGGGGTGGTTTCGGAGCAGTTCTTC
>TRBV2|TRBJ2-1|-|-
CASDRAGIDNEQFF
TGTGCCAGCGACCGTGCGGGGATTGATAATGAGCAGTTCTTC
>TRBV5-6|TRBJ2-1|-|once
CASSRENEQFF
TGTGCCAGCAGCCGGGAAAATGAGCAGTTCTTC
>TRBV24-1|TRBJ1-5|-|once
CATSDFKEGSNQPQHF
TGTGCCACCAGTGATTTTAAGGAGGGTAGCAATCAGCCCCAGCATTTT
>TRBV7-2|TRBJ1-5|-|once
CASSFSSNQPQHF
TGTGCCAGCAGTTTTAGTAGCAATCAGCCCCAGCATTTT
>TRBV18|TRBJ2-6|-|-
CASSEGSSGANVLTF
TGTGCCAGCTCAGAGGGCTCCTCTGGGGCCAACGTCCTGACTTTC